The rows below give T cell receptor beta chains drawn from one sample of a study of post-analysis software for immune sequencing data. TCRdb redid the calling of the PCR reads with MiXCR, one entry per CDR3 protein. The data show roughly 650,000 distinct CDR3 sequences, 55% to 60% seen once. The sequenced sample was blood. These receptors were obtained from a girl aged 2-10 years with multiple sclerosis. Both conserved end residues are part of each CDR3. The order of the fields is CDR3 length, J gene, V gene, clone size, D gene, CDR3 DNA, CDR3 protein. A D gene is named only where the DNA matches it firmly. Only part of the rows carry a size: once, few, many, or a class if the clone is expanded.

cdr3_length: 13; j_call: TRBJ1-2; v_call: TRBV10-3; clone_size: NA; d_call: NA; cdr3_nt: TGTGCCATCAGACTAGACTCGACCTATGGCTACACCTTC; cdr3_aa: CAIRLDSTYGYTF
cdr3_length: 13; j_call: TRBJ1-1; v_call: TRBV7-9; clone_size: NA; d_call: NA; cdr3_nt: TGTGCCAGCAGCTTTCCCCCTCAGGGTGCAGCTTTCTTT; cdr3_aa: CASSFPPQGAAFF
cdr3_length: 12; j_call: TRBJ2-1; v_call: TRBV29-1; clone_size: NA; d_call: NA; cdr3_nt: TGCAGCGTAACGGGAGAACAGGATGAGCAGTTCTTC; cdr3_aa: CSVTGEQDEQFF
cdr3_length: 19; j_call: TRBJ2-1; v_call: TRBV12-3/TRBV12-4; clone_size: once; d_call: TRBD2; cdr3_nt: TGTGCCAGCAGTTTAAAGTTTCCTCTAGCGGGGGGGCCGTACAATGAGCAGTTCTTC; cdr3_aa: CASSLKFPLAGGPYNEQFF
cdr3_length: 18; j_call: TRBJ2-3; v_call: TRBV6-5; clone_size: NA; d_call: NA; cdr3_nt: TGTGCCAGCAGTTACTGGGCTCTAGCCTCCCGCGGGGCAGATACGCAGTATTTT; cdr3_aa: CASSYWALASRGADTQYF
cdr3_length: 14; j_call: TRBJ2-1; v_call: TRBV29-1; clone_size: few; d_call: TRBD2; cdr3_nt: TGCAGCGTTGCAGCGGGAGTGTCTTGGGTTGAGCAGTTCTTC; cdr3_aa: CSVAAGVSWVEQFF
cdr3_length: 15; j_call: TRBJ2-7; v_call: TRBV12-3/TRBV12-4; clone_size: NA; d_call: NA; cdr3_nt: TGTGCCAGCAGTTTGCGAGAGATATCGTCCCACGAGCAGTACTTC; cdr3_aa: CASSLREISSHEQYF
cdr3_length: 14; j_call: TRBJ2-1; v_call: TRBV5-1; clone_size: NA; d_call: NA; cdr3_nt: TGCGCCAGCAGCTTGGGCAGTGCGGGGAATGAGCAGTTCTTC; cdr3_aa: CASSLGSAGNEQFF
cdr3_length: 17; j_call: TRBJ2-1; v_call: TRBV7-2; clone_size: NA; d_call: TRBD2; cdr3_nt: TGTGCCAGCAGCCCCCTAAAGACTAGCGGGGGGAGCAATGAGCAGTTCTTC; cdr3_aa: CASSPLKTSGGSNEQFF
cdr3_length: 13; j_call: TRBJ2-7; v_call: TRBV15; clone_size: NA; d_call: NA; cdr3_nt: TGTGCCACCAGTTTGGCAGGGTGGTACGAGCAGTACTTC; cdr3_aa: CATSLAGWYEQYF
cdr3_length: 14; j_call: TRBJ1-2; v_call: TRBV7-2; clone_size: NA; d_call: NA; cdr3_nt: TGTGCCAGCAGCCTCGGCCGGACCCTCTATGGCTACACCTTC; cdr3_aa: CASSLGRTLYGYTF
cdr3_length: 16; j_call: TRBJ2-1; v_call: TRBV7-9; clone_size: few; d_call: NA; cdr3_nt: TGTGCCAGCAGCTTAGCCCCTCTGACAAGGGGGGATGAGCAGTTCTTC; cdr3_aa: CASSLAPLTRGDEQFF
cdr3_length: 15; j_call: TRBJ1-2; v_call: TRBV20-1; clone_size: NA; d_call: NA; cdr3_nt: TGCAGTGCTAGGGGGTCCGGGGGCCGGACCTATGGCTACACCTTC; cdr3_aa: CSARGSGGRTYGYTF
cdr3_length: 12; j_call: TRBJ1-1; v_call: TRBV7-9; clone_size: NA; d_call: NA; cdr3_nt: TGTGCCAGCACCCTTCACCCAAATGAAGCTTTCTTT; cdr3_aa: CASTLHPNEAFF
cdr3_length: 14; j_call: TRBJ2-3; v_call: TRBV29-1; clone_size: NA; d_call: NA; cdr3_nt: TGCAGCATCCGGGACCCCATGATGGCAGATACGCAGTATTTT; cdr3_aa: CSIRDPMMADTQYF
cdr3_length: 14; j_call: TRBJ1-2; v_call: TRBV5-5; clone_size: NA; d_call: NA; cdr3_nt: TGTGCCAGCAGCTTTGAGGGCGAGGGGAGTGGCTACACCTTC; cdr3_aa: CASSFEGEGSGYTF
cdr3_length: 10; j_call: TRBJ2-7; v_call: TRBV2; clone_size: few; d_call: NA; cdr3_nt: TGTGCCAGCAGTGAGGGACAGCAGTACTTC; cdr3_aa: CASSEGQQYF
cdr3_length: 11; j_call: TRBJ2-3; v_call: TRBV2; clone_size: few; d_call: NA; cdr3_nt: TGTGCCAGCATCGGCACAGATACGCAGTATTTT; cdr3_aa: CASIGTDTQYF
cdr3_length: 18; j_call: TRBJ2-1; v_call: TRBV5-1; clone_size: NA; d_call: NA; cdr3_nt: TGCGCCAGCAGCCTACTTGGACCGATTATAGAGCTACGCAATGAGCAGTTCTTC; cdr3_aa: CASSLLGPIIELRNEQFF
cdr3_length: 14; j_call: TRBJ2-7; v_call: TRBV20-1; clone_size: NA; d_call: TRBD2; cdr3_nt: TGCAGTGCTGACCAGCGGGGGCCCCCCTACGAGCAGTACTTC; cdr3_aa: CSADQRGPPYEQYF
cdr3_length: 11; j_call: TRBJ2-1; v_call: TRBV5-1; clone_size: NA; d_call: NA; cdr3_nt: TGCGCCAGCAGGGGAGAGGATGAGCAGTTCTTC; cdr3_aa: CASRGEDEQFF
cdr3_length: 13; j_call: TRBJ2-3; v_call: TRBV20-1; clone_size: once; d_call: TRBD1; cdr3_nt: TGCAGTGCAAAAGGGGGCGCTGGAGATACGCAGTATTTT; cdr3_aa: CSAKGGAGDTQYF
cdr3_length: 16; j_call: TRBJ2-1; v_call: TRBV20-1; clone_size: NA; d_call: NA; cdr3_nt: TGCAGTGCTAGCCGACCACGAGGTAAAAAAGGGAATGAGCAGTTCTTC; cdr3_aa: CSASRPRGKKGNEQFF
cdr3_length: 13; j_call: TRBJ2-7; v_call: TRBV7-7; clone_size: NA; d_call: NA; cdr3_nt: TGTGCTAGCAGCCGAACCGATGGCTACGAGCAGTACTTC; cdr3_aa: CASSRTDGYEQYF
cdr3_length: 15; j_call: TRBJ2-7; v_call: TRBV18; clone_size: once; d_call: NA; cdr3_nt: TGTGCCGGCTCACCGGGGGCAGAACACACCTACGAGCAGTACTTC; cdr3_aa: CAGSPGAEHTYEQYF
cdr3_length: 12; j_call: TRBJ2-1; v_call: TRBV6-9; clone_size: NA; d_call: NA; cdr3_nt: TGTGCCAGCAGTTATGACAGAGAATTGCAGTTCTTC; cdr3_aa: CASSYDRELQFF
cdr3_length: 15; j_call: TRBJ1-2; v_call: TRBV27; clone_size: NA; d_call: NA; cdr3_nt: TGTGCCAGCATTCAAGACAGAGCCCTGTACTATGGCTACACCTTC; cdr3_aa: CASIQDRALYYGYTF
cdr3_length: 17; j_call: TRBJ2-5; v_call: TRBV25-1; clone_size: NA; d_call: TRBD1; cdr3_nt: TGTGCCAGCAGTGGACCCCGGGGACAGGAATCGTTTAAGACCCAGTACTTC; cdr3_aa: CASSGPRGQESFKTQYF
cdr3_length: 18; j_call: TRBJ2-5; v_call: TRBV6-5; clone_size: NA; d_call: TRBD2; cdr3_nt: TGTGCCAGCAGTTACGGTAGCGGGAGGGCCAAGGAGATGGAGACCCAGTACTTC; cdr3_aa: CASSYGSGRAKEMETQYF
cdr3_length: 13; j_call: TRBJ1-2; v_call: TRBV7-3; clone_size: few; d_call: NA; cdr3_nt: TGTGCCAGCAGTTTAGGAGTGGGCTATGGCTACACCTTC; cdr3_aa: CASSLGVGYGYTF
cdr3_length: 15; j_call: TRBJ2-1; v_call: TRBV5-1; clone_size: NA; d_call: TRBD2; cdr3_nt: TGCGCCAGCAGCTTGACAGCGGGAGTATACAATGAGCAGTTCTTC; cdr3_aa: CASSLTAGVYNEQFF
cdr3_length: 13; j_call: TRBJ2-5; v_call: TRBV10-2; clone_size: NA; d_call: TRBD1; cdr3_nt: TGCGCCAGCAAGTTGACAGGGCAAGAGACCCAGTACTTC; cdr3_aa: CASKLTGQETQYF
cdr3_length: 15; j_call: TRBJ2-5; v_call: TRBV9; clone_size: NA; d_call: NA; cdr3_nt: TGTGCCAGCAGCGTAGGGGGGACGCCTCAAGAGACCCAGTACTTC; cdr3_aa: CASSVGGTPQETQYF
cdr3_length: 13; j_call: TRBJ2-2; v_call: TRBV29-1; clone_size: NA; d_call: NA; cdr3_nt: TGCAGCGCCCAAGAGGCCGGAGTCGGGGAGCTGTTTTTT; cdr3_aa: CSAQEAGVGELFF
cdr3_length: 15; j_call: TRBJ2-7; v_call: TRBV6-6; clone_size: NA; d_call: TRBD1; cdr3_nt: TGTGCCAGCAGTGCCCGACAGGGGTTTTCCTACGAGCAGTACTTC; cdr3_aa: CASSARQGFSYEQYF
cdr3_length: 16; j_call: TRBJ2-1; v_call: TRBV7-2; clone_size: NA; d_call: NA; cdr3_nt: TGTGCCAGCAGCTTCCCTCGACTCACCAACTACAATGAGCAGTTCTTC; cdr3_aa: CASSFPRLTNYNEQFF